This TCR beta chain was sequenced in a study of T cell responses to AZD1222 COVID-19 vaccine (dated by TCRdb to the early 2020s). Describing the broader study: AZD1222 recipients whose second dose came at about 4 weeks and those whose second dose came at about 12 weeks were combined into one group, since spike-specific TCR depth and breadth did not differ between the two schedules. TCR sequencing covered approximately 230 trial participants: nearly 210 given two doses of AZD1222 and about 26 given two doses of MenACWY control vaccine. Trial participants were enrolled into age subgroups of 18-55, 56-69 and 70-plus years, which contained around 150, 28 and 57 TCR-sequenced participants, respectively.

Taken with the paper, the label for time point translates to: baseline before first vaccination. Vaccinee samples came from UK trials COV001 and COV002, including a single-blind randomized controlled phase 2/3 trial of AZD1222 (ChAdOx1 nCoV-19) in healthy adults. For TCRbeta chain sequencing, PBMC samples were collected from trial participants at day 0 and at day 28 after the second dose. The CDR3 regions of human TCRbeta chains were analyzed by immunosequencing. As for how the authors treated the data: Repertoire TCRs were matched against a reference library of SARS-CoV-2-specific TCRs generated with the MIRA antigen-specificity platform. Breadth was defined as the fraction of unique TCRs that were SARS-CoV-2-associated, and depth was defined as the fraction of total T cells that were SARS-CoV-2-associated. Each spike-specific TCR was assigned to its reactive spike region and to a CD4 or CD8 class using the MIRA data. Log10-transformed breadth and depth values were compared by one-way ANOVA with Sidak's multiple comparisons tests. Drawn from immuneACCESS, this table holds only the in-frame rearrangements with V and J called that TCRdb kept. Clones are partly lost; checked studies trace under half to an unresolved V gene and leave the rest unexplained. The V and J calls and clone size were taken over from that table, and D and trimming were inferred from the DNA. Recorded for this sample are 150,000 to 200,000 clones; 80% to 90% of them occurred a single time. The ten top clones hold roughly 6.9% of the sample.

V is shortened by 3 bases, J by 2 bases, and the region joining them spans 4 bases. Based on the germline V gene (reference sequence), the CDR1 and CDR2 sequences are LGHDT and YNNKEL. Reading from cysteine to phenylalanine, the CDR3 counts 12 amino acids. Only the CDR3 DNA stays, 36 bases, in frame from base 1. As to this clone: It has no known antigen specificity. Base-call qualities are not available, and no considerably larger clone is one nucleotide away.

The study at large found these results: In the small 56-69-year group, the increase in depth fell short of significance, most likely because of low power. Participants were mostly white British and included more females than males, and it was suggested by the authors that clonal diversity may have been underestimated. Conclusions about previously exposed vaccinees are limited, since just a handful of AZD1222 recipients were seropositive for SARS-CoV-2 at baseline. Epitopes outside the regions mutated in the B.1.351 and B.1.1.7 variants were reportedly recognized by nearly half of the unique spike-specific TCRs. Because no samples from the day 14 peak response were available, repertoires could be characterized only after the peak T cell response. CD4 TCRs associated with the vaccine covered the entire spike protein, and the dominant responses were in regions 160-218 and 743-854. Spike-specific TCR breadth and depth rose significantly after two AZD1222 doses compared with day 0 and with MenACWY recipients.

This TCR derives from an adult in good health. This material consisted of peripheral blood, taken on day 0 of AZD1222 vaccination. Recombination joined TRBV3-1 (or the pseudogene TRBV3-2) with TRBJ1-1; the D gene is unclear. The sequence in DNA is TGTGCCAGCAGCCAGATAAACACTGAAGCTTTCTTT. It specifies CASSQINTEAFF.